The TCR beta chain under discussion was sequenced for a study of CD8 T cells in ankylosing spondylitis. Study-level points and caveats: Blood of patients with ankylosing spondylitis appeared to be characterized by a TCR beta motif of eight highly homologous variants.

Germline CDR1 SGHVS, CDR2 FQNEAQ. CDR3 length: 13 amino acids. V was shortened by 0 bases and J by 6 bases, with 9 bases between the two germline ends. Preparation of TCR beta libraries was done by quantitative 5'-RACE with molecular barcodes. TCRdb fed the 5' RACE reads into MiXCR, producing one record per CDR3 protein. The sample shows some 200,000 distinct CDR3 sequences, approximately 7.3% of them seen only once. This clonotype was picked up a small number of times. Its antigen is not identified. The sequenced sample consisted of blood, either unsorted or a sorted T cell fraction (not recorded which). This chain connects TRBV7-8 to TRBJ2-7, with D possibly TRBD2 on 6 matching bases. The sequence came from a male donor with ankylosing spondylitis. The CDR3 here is CASSLARGSEQYF. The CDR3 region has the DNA TGTGCCAGCAGCTTAGCGCGGGGCTCCGAGCAGTACTTC.